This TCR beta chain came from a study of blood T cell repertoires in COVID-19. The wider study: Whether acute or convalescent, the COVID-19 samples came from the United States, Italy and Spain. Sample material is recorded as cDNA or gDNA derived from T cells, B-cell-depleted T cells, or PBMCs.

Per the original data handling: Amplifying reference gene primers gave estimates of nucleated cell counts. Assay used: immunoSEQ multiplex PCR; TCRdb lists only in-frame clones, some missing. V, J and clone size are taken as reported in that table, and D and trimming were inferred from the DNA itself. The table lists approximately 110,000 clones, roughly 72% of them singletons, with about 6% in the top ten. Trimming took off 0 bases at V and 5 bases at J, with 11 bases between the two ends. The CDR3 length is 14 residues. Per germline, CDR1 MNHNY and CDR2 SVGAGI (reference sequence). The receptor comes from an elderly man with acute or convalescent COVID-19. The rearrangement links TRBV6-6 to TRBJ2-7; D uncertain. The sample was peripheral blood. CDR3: CASSYSKYNHEQYF. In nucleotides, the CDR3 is TGTGCCAGCAGTTACTCCAAATACAACCACGAGCAGTACTTC.